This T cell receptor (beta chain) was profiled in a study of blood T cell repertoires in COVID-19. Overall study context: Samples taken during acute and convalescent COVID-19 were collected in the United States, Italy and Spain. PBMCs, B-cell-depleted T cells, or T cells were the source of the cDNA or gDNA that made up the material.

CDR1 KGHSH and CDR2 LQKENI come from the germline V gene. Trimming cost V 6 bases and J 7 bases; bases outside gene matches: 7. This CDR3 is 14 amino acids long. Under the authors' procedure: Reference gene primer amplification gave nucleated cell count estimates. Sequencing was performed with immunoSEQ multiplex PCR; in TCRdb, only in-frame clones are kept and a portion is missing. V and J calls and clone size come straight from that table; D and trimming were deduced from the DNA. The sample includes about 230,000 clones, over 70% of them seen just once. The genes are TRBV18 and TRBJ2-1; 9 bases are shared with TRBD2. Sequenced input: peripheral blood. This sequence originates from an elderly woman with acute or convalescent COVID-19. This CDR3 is CASSREGQWNEQFF. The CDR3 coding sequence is TGTGCCAGCTCGCGGGAGGGCCAGTGGAATGAGCAGTTCTTC.